This T cell receptor beta chain is from a study of cytomegalovirus exposure and HLA in healthy donors. A multiplex PCR was run with 60 Vbeta primers and 13 Jbeta primers. Sequencing used immunoSEQ multiplex PCR; TCRdb keeps in-frame clones, though not all of them. The profile shows more than 150,000 clones, around three quarters of them singletons. In germline, CDR1 is MDHEN, CDR2 SYDVKM. Trimming took 10 bases from V and 0 from J; bases not matched to a gene: 22. The CDR3 covers 20 residues. The J gene is TRBJ2-3, the V gene TRBV28; TRBD2 matches 10 bases. Sequenced input: PBMCs. This TCR was recovered from a woman in her fifties or sixties in good health and CMV-seropositive. CDR3 residues: CATPGDNWSGRASSTDTQYF. The CDR3 DNA follows: TGTGCCACCCCGGGGGATAATTGGAGCGGGAGGGCCTCTAGCACAGATACGCAGTATTTT.